What follows is one T cell receptor beta chain and its context. Its antigen is unknown. The repertoire was sequenced with immunoSEQ multiplex PCR; TCRdb's copy has only in-frame clones and lacks some. This sample has about 61,000 clones, with 85% to 90% found just once. The germline gives CDR1 SGHKS, CDR2 YYEKEE (reference sequence). The CDR3 is made up of 11 amino acids. The ends were cut back, 5 bases at V and 4 bases at J, with 7 bases in the middle. The data originate from a study of T cells in localized non-small cell lung cancer. Overall study findings and caveats: In uninvolved adjacent lung, T cell clonality reached its highest value, exceeding tumor.

The TCR was taken from a man between 40 and 75 years old with stage I squamous cell lung carcinoma. The chain is built from TRBV5-5 and TRBJ2-7; D gene uncertain. The sequences come from peripheral blood, collected before any cancer treatment. The chain's CDR3 is CASSLTYEQYF. The CDR3 DNA follows: TGTGCCAGCAGTCTGACGTACGAGCAGTACTTC.